The 32 T cell receptor beta chains below were found in one sample sequenced in a study of Tregs in tolerant kidney transplant recipients. Sequencing was performed with immunoSEQ multiplex PCR; in TCRdb, only in-frame clones are kept and a portion is missing. The data contain around 74,000 clones, roughly 98% of them singletons. Here the sequenced sample was CD4+ T cells from blood, taken before the transplant. The receptor source for this set is a human donor who received a combined kidney and bone marrow transplant.

The V call is TRBV4-3, the J call TRBJ2-1, with 10 bases that match TRBD2. V shed 4 bases, J shed 1 base, and the junction held 10 bases outside the gene matches. Germline CDR1 is LGHNA and CDR2 is YSLEER. There are 18 residues in the CDR3. The CDR3, as DNA: TGCGCCAGCAGCCGAAGTAGTAGCGGGGGGTGGTCCTACAATGAGCAGTTCTTC. Translation gives CASSRSSSGGWSYNEQFF.

The V and J genes are TRBV2 and TRBJ2-7; 9 bases line up with TRBD1. The CDR3 has 13 amino acids. V gave up 6 bases and J gave up 2 bases; unmatched junction bases: 2. Germline CDR1 is SNHLY and CDR2 is FYNNEI. The CDR3 coding sequence is TGTGCCAGCAGCTGGACAGGGGCCTACGAGCAGTACTTC. As protein: CASSWTGAYEQYF.

V is TRBV7-8 and J is TRBJ1-5; 9 nucleotides agree with TRBD1. The CDR3 runs 17 residues. Germline V lookup: CDR1 SGHVS, CDR2 FQNEAQ. After removal of 4 bases from V and 6 bases from J, the junction contained 13 bases not matched to a gene. The CDR3 is CASSSMTGQGRSQPQHF. The DNA of the CDR3 is TGTGCCAGCAGCTCAATGACGGGACAGGGTAGGAGTCAGCCCCAGCATTTT. The full variable domain, completed using reference TRBV7-8 and TRBJ1-5, is GAGVSQSPRYKVAKRGQDVALRCDPISGHVSLFWYQQALGQGPEFLTYFQNEAQLDKSGLPSDRFFAERPEGSVSTLKIQRTQQEDSAVYLCASSSMTGQGRSQPQHFGDGTRLSIL.

The chain recombines TRBV19 with TRBJ1-1; D not certain. Germline CDR1 reads LNHDA; CDR2 reads SQIVND (reference sequence). Between the trimmed V and J ends, which lost 5 bases and 11 bases, there was a span of 18 bases. The CDR3 contains 13 residues. The CDR3 DNA sequence: TGTGCCAGTAGTCCCCTCGGAAATCCCGGGGCTTTCTTT. Translated, it gives CASSPLGNPGAFF.

The rearrangement links TRBV30 to TRBJ1-5; TRBD1 matches 10 bases. There are 13 residues in the CDR3. In germline, CDR1 is GTSNPN, CDR2 SVGIG (reference sequence). Trimming cost V 5 bases and J 3 bases; bases outside gene matches: 1. CDR3 nucleotide sequence: TGTGCCTGGGGGACAGGGGACAATCAGCCCCAGCATTTT. Its protein is CAWGTGDNQPQHF.

CDR3 amino acids: CASSPRSQSTDTQYF. For the CDR3, the DNA is TGTGCCAGCTCACCACGGAGTCAGAGCACAGATACGCAGTATTTT. The chain combines TRBV18 with TRBJ2-3; D uncertain. Trimming took 1 base from V and 0 from J, leaving 8 bases between them. Germline V gives CDR1 KGHSH, CDR2 LQKENI. CDR3 length: 15 amino acids.

The chain links TRBV7-6 to TRBJ1-1; D is uncertain. The CDR3 contains 13 residues. V lost 2 bases to trimming and J lost 4 bases, with 8 bases between them. The germline CDR1 and CDR2 sequences are SGHVS and FNYEAQ. CDR3 DNA: TGTGCCAGCAGCTTAAGAAGTAGCACTGAAGCTTTCTTT. It specifies CASSLRSSTEAFF.

The chain combines TRBV19 with TRBJ1-6; 9 positions agree with TRBD1. The germline gives CDR1 LNHDA, CDR2 SQIVND (reference sequence). The J segment lost 13 bases and the V segment lost 3 bases, leaving 10 bases of the junction unmatched. The CDR3 contains 15 residues. This chain's CDR3 is CASSIDGTGISPLHF. DNA for the CDR3: TGTGCCAGTAGTATTGACGGGACAGGGATTTCTCCCCTCCACTTT.

This chain uses TRBV28 with TRBJ2-2, with TRBD1 matching over 7 bases. With V trimmed by 5 bases and J by 1 base, 4 bases remained unmatched. CDR1 and CDR2 from the germline V gene are MDHEN and SYDVKM. The CDR3 is 15 amino acids. CDR3 region: CASSGTDRNTGELFF. The CDR3 DNA is TGTGCCAGCAGTGGGACAGATAGGAACACCGGGGAGCTGTTTTTT. Full variable domain (missing parts from reference TRBV28 and TRBJ2-2): DVKVTQSSRYLVKRTGEKVFLECVQDMDHENMFWYRQDPGLGLRLIYFSYDVKMKEKGDIPEGYSVSREKKERFSLILESASTNQTSMYLCASSGTDRNTGELFFGEGSRLTVL.

CDR3 sequence: CASSASRSYEQYF. CDR3 DNA: TGTGCCAGCTCGGCCTCTCGGAGCTACGAGCAGTACTTC. The chain employs TRBV18 and TRBJ2-7; D is unclear. Germline V gene sequence: CDR1 KGHSH, CDR2 LQKENI. V lost 6 bases to trimming and J lost 3 bases, with 12 bases between them. The CDR3 has 13 amino acids. Based on the CDR3 plus reference TRBV18 and TRBJ2-7, the full variable domain is NAGVMQNPRHLVRRRGQEARLRCSPMKGHSHVYWYRQLPEEGLKFMVYLQKENIIDESGMPKERFSAEFPKEGPSILRIQQVVRGDSAAYFCASSASRSYEQYFGPGTRLTVT.

This clone showed up just once. V and J are TRBV7-9 and TRBJ1-2, with D possibly matching TRBD1 (5 bases). V lost 10 bases and J 1 base, leaving 13 bases between the germline ends. The germline V gene encodes CDR1 SEHNR and CDR2 FQNEAQ (reference sequence). The CDR3 runs 13 residues. The CDR3 sequence is CATADQGNYGYTF. In nucleotides, the CDR3 is TGTGCCACCGCCGACCAGGGTAACTATGGCTACACCTTC.

About this clone itself: At one end the junction does not follow the germline gene, possibly because of a read error. The chain carries TRBV5-1 and TRBJ1-4; tentative D call: TRBD1 (5 bases). CDR1 is SGHRS and CDR2 is YFSETQ in the germline V gene. The length of the CDR3 is 14 residues. In DNA form, the CDR3 reads TGCGCCAGCAGGTTGGACATCCATAATGAAAAACTGTTTTTT. Translation: CASRLDIHNEKLFF.

This clone was detected only a few times. The chain carries TRBV29-1 and TRBJ2-7; 8 bases line up with TRBD1. The CDR3 is 12 amino acids. The V gene end was trimmed by 6 bases and the J gene end by 5 bases; junction bases not matched to a gene: 6. CDR1 SQVTM and CDR2 ANQGSEA come from the germline V gene. The CDR3, as DNA: TGCAGCGTGGGGACAGGAGGGAACGAGCAGTACTTC. It codes for CSVGTGGNEQYF.

This clone has just one count. The CDR3 spells CASSSYRGSYNEQFF. The DNA for the CDR3 is TGTGCCAGCAGCTCTTACAGGGGGTCCTACAATGAGCAGTTCTTC. V usage is TRBV5-6 and J usage is TRBJ2-1; 8 bases are a match to TRBD1. CDR3 length: 15 residues. CDR1 is SGHDT and CDR2 is YYEEEE in the germline V gene. Trimming removed 3 bases from V and 1 base from J; junction bases left unmatched: 3. The whole variable domain, filled in from reference TRBV5-6 and TRBJ2-1, reads DAGVTQSPTHLIKTRGQQVTLRCSPKSGHDTVSWYQQALGQGPQFIFQYYEEEERQRGNFPDRFSGHQFPNYSSELNVNALLLGDSALYLCASSSYRGSYNEQFFGPGTRLTVL.

V is TRBV7-3 and J is TRBJ1-3; possible D gene TRBD1, 5 bases. The CDR3 is made up of 13 amino acids. CDR1 and CDR2 from the germline V gene are SGHTA and FQGTGA. V lost 5 bases, J lost 4 bases, and 9 bases lay in between. The DNA of the CDR3 is TGTGCCAGCAGCCCCCAGGGAGGAAACACCATATATTTT. It translates to CASSPQGGNTIYF.

As DNA, the CDR3 is TGTGCCAGCAGCCGCACAGTCTCTGGAAACACCATATATTTT. The encoded protein is CASSRTVSGNTIYF. The chain employs TRBV11-2 and TRBJ1-3; D unresolved. CDR3 length: 14 amino acids. Germline CDR1 is SGHAT and CDR2 is FQNNGV. The V and J ends lost 5 bases and 0 bases respectively, with 8 bases between them.

This sequence joins TRBV9 and TRBJ2-3; D is uncertain. V was trimmed by 4 bases and J by 5 bases, leaving 17 bases between them. This CDR3 contains 15 residues. Germline-derived CDR1 and CDR2 are SGDLS and YYNGEE. The CDR3 sequence is CASSPIPRPGDTQYF. In DNA, the CDR3 is TGTGCCAGCAGCCCCATTCCACGTCCCGGAGATACGCAGTATTTT. Complete variable domain (other parts from reference TRBV9 and TRBJ2-3): DSGVTQTPKHLITATGQRVTLRCSPRSGDLSVYWYQQSLDQGLQFLIQYYNGEERAKGNILERFSAQQFPDLHSELNLSSLELGDSALYFCASSPIPRPGDTQYFGPGTRLTVL.

The genes are TRBV2 and TRBJ2-7; D is uncertain. The CDR3 is made up of 12 amino acids. Germline values: CDR1 SNHLY, CDR2 FYNNEI. Trimming pared 2 bases from V and 4 bases from J, leaving 6 bases between. The CDR3 is CASSERAYEQYF. CDR3 bases: TGTGCCAGCAGTGAACGAGCTTACGAGCAGTACTTC.

This chain joins TRBV7-3 and TRBJ2-1; 8 nucleotides match TRBD1. CDR1 is SGHTA and CDR2 is FQGTGA in the germline V gene. The ends lost 3 bases at V and 2 bases at J; junction bases unmatched: 6. CDR3 length equals 16 residues. The CDR3 loop is CASSLTDREPYNEQFF. The CDR3 DNA reads as TGTGCCAGCAGCTTGACGGACAGGGAGCCCTACAATGAGCAGTTCTTC.

This chain uses TRBV18 with TRBJ2-7; 11 bases align to TRBD1. Germline CDR1 KGHSH, CDR2 LQKENI. V trimming: 3 bases; J trimming: 2 bases; junction bases outside the gene matches: 0. This CDR3 spans 14 amino acids. CDR3 bases: TGTGCCAGCTCACCGGGACAGGGGGCCTACGAGCAGTACTTC. As protein: CASSPGQGAYEQYF.

The J gene is TRBJ2-1, the V gene TRBV10-3, with a tentative D call TRBD1 (6 bases). The length of the CDR3 is 16 residues. V shed 6 bases and J shed 1 base, with 16 bases lying between them. Looked up from germline, CDR1 is ENHRY and CDR2 is SYGVKD. CDR3 sequence reads: CAISNTGFQSYNEQFF. CDR3 nucleotides: TGTGCCATCAGCAACACAGGGTTTCAGTCCTACAATGAGCAGTTCTTC.

This clone was detected a few times. This rearrangement joins TRBV10-3 to TRBJ1-1; D not certain. V was shortened by 3 bases and J by 4 bases, with 9 bases between the two germline ends. This CDR3 spans 13 amino acids. Germline values: CDR1 ENHRY, CDR2 SYGVKD. CDR3 sequence reads: CAISDLVGTEAFF. The CDR3 region has the DNA TGTGCCATCAGTGATTTGGTCGGCACTGAAGCTTTCTTT.

The chain links TRBV11-3 to TRBJ2-1; 9 bases line up with TRBD2. The CDR3 extends over 15 amino acids. Germline V lookup: CDR1 SGHNT, CDR2 YENEEA. V trimming: 7 bases; J trimming: 8 bases; junction bases outside the gene matches: 12. The CDR3: CASTLRLAGLDEQFF. The CDR3 nucleotides read TGTGCCAGCACCTTGCGCCTAGCGGGACTTGATGAGCAGTTCTTC.

This clone was counted a single time. The chain recombines TRBV9 with TRBJ2-6; weak D call: TRBD2 (5 bases). The CDR3 loop spans 14 amino acids. CDR1 and CDR2 from the germline V gene are SGDLS and YYNGEE. Trimming stripped 3 bases from V and 2 bases from J, with 6 bases between. CDR3 DNA: TGTGCCAGCAGCGCCGGGACTGGGGCCAACGTCCTGACTTTC. Amino acids: CASSAGTGANVLTF.

V and J are TRBV5-6 and TRBJ1-6; D is uncertain. Trimming removed 4 bases at V and 9 bases at J, with 11 bases between. The CDR3 totals 13 residues. Germline V gene lookup returns CDR1 SGHDT and CDR2 YYEEEE. The CDR3 bases are TGTGCCAGCAGCCTAGAAAGATCTTCACCCCTCCACTTT. Its protein product is CASSLERSSPLHF.

V usage is TRBV11-3 and J usage is TRBJ2-5; the D is unclear. Trimming removed 3 bases from V and 4 bases from J, with 3 bases in between. Looked up from germline, CDR1 is SGHNT and CDR2 is YENEEA. The CDR3 is 11 amino acids. The CDR3 nucleotides are TGTGCCAGCAGCTTGCGAGAGACCCAGTACTTC. It specifies CASSLRETQYF.

The rearrangement links TRBV5-8 to TRBJ1-3; TRBD1 is a possible D gene (5 bases). Looked up from germline, CDR1 is SGHTS and CDR2 is YDEGEE. The CDR3 loop spans 14 amino acids. Trimming cost V 0 bases and J 5 bases, with 9 bases left between them. The CDR3 loop is CASSLVAGRNTIYF. The CDR3 coding sequence is TGTGCCAGCAGCTTGGTGGCAGGGAGAAACACCATATATTTT.

The chain couples TRBV4-2 to TRBJ2-7; D is perhaps TRBD2 (6 bases). Per germline, CDR1 LGHNA and CDR2 YNFKEQ. CDR3 size: 13 residues. Trimming cost V 1 base and J 5 bases, with 9 bases left between them. The CDR3 nucleotides read TGTGCCAGCAGCCAAGGACTAGTGAACGAGCAGTACTTC. This sequence encodes CASSQGLVNEQYF.

The V and J genes are TRBV5-6 and TRBJ1-4; a possible D gene is TRBD1 (5 bases). Germline V gene lookup returns CDR1 SGHDT and CDR2 YYEEEE. The CDR3 loop spans 16 amino acids. V was cut by 3 bases and J by 8 bases, with 20 bases left in between. The CDR3 nucleotides read TGTGCCAGCAGCTCCGGCAGGGTTCACTTACGGGAAAAACTGTTTTTT. This encodes CASSSGRVHLREKLFF.

The chain carries TRBV6-6 and TRBJ2-7; D unresolved. The CDR3 runs 12 residues. Trimming pared 5 bases from V and 2 bases from J, leaving 7 bases between. CDR1 and CDR2 from the germline V gene are MNHNY and SVGAGI (reference sequence). In nucleotides, the CDR3 is TGTGCCAGCAGTCCCGTCGCCTACGAGCAGTACTTC. Its translation is CASSPVAYEQYF.

The rearrangement uses TRBV9 and TRBJ2-2, with 7 bases lining up with TRBD2. CDR3 length: 16 amino acids. Unmatched junction bases numbered 6, after V lost 0 bases and J lost 4 bases. CDR1 SGDLS and CDR2 YYNGEE come from the germline V gene. The CDR3 loop is CASSVGAGDFTGELFF. For the CDR3, the DNA is TGTGCCAGCAGCGTAGGGGCGGGAGATTTCACCGGGGAGCTGTTTTTT.

V and J are TRBV27 and TRBJ1-5, with 11 bases fitting TRBD1. V shed 6 bases, J shed 5 bases, and the junction held 9 bases outside the gene matches. The CDR3 is 16 amino acids. Germline loops: CDR1 MNHEY, CDR2 SMNVEV (reference sequence). The DNA for the CDR3 is TGTGCCAGCAGGTGGACAGGGGGCACTCCCGATCAGCCCCAGCATTTT. Translation gives CASRWTGGTPDQPQHF.